This T cell receptor beta chain was profiled in a study of blood T cell repertoires in COVID-19. Across the study: Sources were T cells, B-cell-depleted T cells, or PBMCs; the material itself was cDNA or gDNA.

The germline gives CDR1 SNHLY, CDR2 FYNNEI. CDR3 length: 12 amino acids. V lost 7 bases to trimming and J lost 5 bases, with 11 bases between them. Original handling: Scientists estimated how many nucleated cells there were by amplifying reference gene primers. TCRdb's copy holds only in-frame clones and misses some; the assay was immunoSEQ multiplex PCR. The DNA was the basis for D and trimming; V, J and clone size are from that table. Found here are approximately 330,000 clones, roughly 87% of them singletons; the top ten hold roughly a tenth. Seattle patient enrollment occurred during active infection, with longitudinal follow-up thereafter.

This TCR derives from a man aged 30 to 45 with COVID-19, enrolled during active disease. The specimen sequenced was peripheral blood. V usage is TRBV2 and J usage is TRBJ2-5; D is undetermined. CDR3 bases: TGTGCCAGCACCCCCCTAGAGGAGACCCAGTACTTC. This gives the protein CASTPLEETQYF. The full variable domain, rest sourced from reference TRBV2 and TRBJ2-5, is EPEVTQTPSHQVTQMGQEVILRCVPISNHLYFYWYRQILGQKVEFLVSFYNNEISEKSEIFDDQFSVERPDGSNFTLKIRSTKLEDSAMYFCASTPLEETQYFGPGTRLLVL.